These T cell receptor beta chains were read from a single sample in a study of beta chain features in type 1 diabetes. Clones were read by immunoSEQ multiplex PCR, and TCRdb kept only the in-frame ones, dropping some. In the table there are about 700,000 clones, around an eighth of which are singletons. Sample: naive CD4+ T cells from blood. These TCRs come from a man in his late teens or twenties with type 1 diabetes. The CDR3 runs from the conserved cysteine through the conserved F or W. The D gene is left open where the match is weak. Part of the rows lack a size; the others show once, few, many or a class for expanded clones.

TGTGCCAGCAGTGTGGGAGCAGCGTACACTGAAGCTTTCTTT | CASSVGAAYTEAFF | TRBJ1-1 | NA | TRBV2 | few | 14
TGTGCCAGTAGTATACAAGGGGGCACTGAAGCTTTCTTT | CASSIQGGTEAFF | TRBJ1-1 | NA | TRBV19 | NA | 13
TGTGCCATCAGTGAGGTACCTTCAGGGGGCTCTGGGGCCAACGTCCTGACTTTC | CAISEVPSGGSGANVLTF | TRBJ2-6 | TRBD1 | TRBV10-3 | NA | 18
TGTGCCAGCAGCTCGACCGGGAATAATTCACCCCTCCACTTT | CASSSTGNNSPLHF | TRBJ1-6 | NA | TRBV5-6 | few | 14
TGTGCCAGCTCATCCCCCAGTATGCGAAACACTGAAGCTTTCTTT | CASSSPSMRNTEAFF | TRBJ1-1 | NA | TRBV18 | few | 15
TGTGCCAGCAGTTTCTCGGGTCGATTCTACACCTTC | CASSFSGRFYTF | TRBJ1-2 | NA | TRBV27 | NA | 12
TGTGCCAGCAGCCGTTGGCCGGAAGGGAACTATGGCTACACCTTC | CASSRWPEGNYGYTF | TRBJ1-2 | NA | TRBV7-9 | few | 15
TGTGCCATCACTAAGGGCTCCGATGAGCAGTTCTTC | CAITKGSDEQFF | TRBJ2-1 | NA | TRBV10-3 | few | 12
TGTGCCAGCTCACCGACAGGGGGGGATGGCTACACCTTC | CASSPTGGDGYTF | TRBJ1-2 | TRBD1 | TRBV18 | NA | 13
TGTGCCATACAGGGTTTGAGGCAAGAGACCCAGTACTTC | CAIQGLRQETQYF | TRBJ2-5 | NA | TRBV7-9 | NA | 13
TGTGCCAGCGGCGTGGGAACTGAAGCTTTCTTT | CASGVGTEAFF | TRBJ1-1 | NA | TRBV5-6 | NA | 11
TGTGCCAGCAGTGGGACAGGGGACAATCAGCCCCAGCATTTT | CASSGTGDNQPQHF | TRBJ1-5 | TRBD1 | TRBV25-1 | few | 14
TGTGCCAGCAGTTACCAAGACACTAATGAAAAACTGTTTTTT | CASSYQDTNEKLFF | TRBJ1-4 | NA | TRBV6-5 | NA | 14
TGCGCCAGCAGCCTCGACGGGACAGGTACCTACGAGCAGTACTTC | CASSLDGTGTYEQYF | TRBJ2-7 | TRBD1 | TRBV5-1 | NA | 15
TGTGCCACCAGCCCTCGTACCCTTTTGGGCTACACCTTC | CATSPRTLLGYTF | TRBJ1-2 | NA | TRBV15 | few | 13
TGTGCCATCACCCCGACTAGCGGGTCCACAGATACGCAGTATTTT | CAITPTSGSTDTQYF | TRBJ2-3 | TRBD2 | TRBV10-3 | NA | 15
TGTGCCAGCAGCTTACCGGGTTCTGGGGCCAACGTCCTGACTTTC | CASSLPGSGANVLTF | TRBJ2-6 | NA | TRBV7-3 | NA | 15
TGTGCCACCAGCAGAGTTCGGGGGGATGGCTACACCTTC | CATSRVRGDGYTF | TRBJ1-2 | NA | TRBV15 | NA | 13
TGTGCCAGCAGCCGACTGGAGTCCTACGAGCAGTACTTC | CASSRLESYEQYF | TRBJ2-7 | NA | TRBV7-2 | few | 13
TGCGCCAGCAGCCCACCGGACAGAAGTAACACTGAAGCTTTCTTT | CASSPPDRSNTEAFF | TRBJ1-1 | NA | TRBV5-1 | NA | 15
TGTGCCAGCTCACCGGGACAGCCACTCTACGAGCAGTACTTC | CASSPGQPLYEQYF | TRBJ2-7 | TRBD1 | TRBV18 | few | 14
TGTGCCAGCAGTGAGGCCGGGACCGAGAACACTGAAGCTTTCTTT | CASSEAGTENTEAFF | TRBJ1-1 | NA | TRBV25-1 | NA | 15
TGTGCCAGCAGATTGAGTGGGAAGTATGGCTACACCTTC | CASRLSGKYGYTF | TRBJ1-2 | NA | TRBV27 | once | 13
TGTGCCAGCAGCGCCCCCCCTCCGGGGTACAATGAGCAGTTCTTC | CASSAPPPGYNEQFF | TRBJ2-1 | NA | TRBV9 | few | 15
TGTGCCAGCTCACCCGACGGAGGTAACACTGAAGCTTTCTTT | CASSPDGGNTEAFF | TRBJ1-1 | NA | TRBV18 | NA | 14
TGTGCCAGCAGCCAAGATTGGAGGTCACCCCTCCACTTT | CASSQDWRSPLHF | TRBJ1-6 | NA | TRBV14 | NA | 13
TGTGCCAGCAGCCCACAAGGGCTGAACACCGGGGAGCTGTTTTTT | CASSPQGLNTGELFF | TRBJ2-2 | NA | TRBV7-2 | NA | 15
TGTGCCAGCAGCTTAGCCCGGCCTGGGTTCACAGATACGCAGTATTTT | CASSLARPGFTDTQYF | TRBJ2-3 | NA | TRBV11-2 | NA | 16
TGTGCCAGCAGGGGGCTGAGGAACCTCTATGGCTACACCTTC | CASRGLRNLYGYTF | TRBJ1-2 | NA | TRBV7-2 | few | 14
TGCGCCAGCAGCCAACACCAACGCTCCTACAATGAGCAGTTCTTC | CASSQHQRSYNEQFF | TRBJ2-1 | NA | TRBV4-1 | NA | 15
TGTGCCAGCAGCCCGCCGGCGGGTTCGGGGGAGCTGTTTTTT | CASSPPAGSGELFF | TRBJ2-2 | NA | TRBV7-9 | NA | 14
TGCGCCAGCAGCCCCCCGAGGGCGGCCAGCGATGAGCAGTTCTTC | CASSPPRAASDEQFF | TRBJ2-1 | NA | TRBV5-1 | few | 15
TGCGCCAGCAGCTTGGCGGGCACAGATACGCAGTATTTT | CASSLAGTDTQYF | TRBJ2-3 | NA | TRBV5-1 | NA | 13
TGTGCCAGCCGACAGGGGGAATCCACTGAAGCTTTCTTT | CASRQGESTEAFF | TRBJ1-1 | TRBD1 | TRBV10-3 | few | 13
TGTGCCAGCAGCTCCCCCCTCCAGCAGTACTTC | CASSSPLQQYF | TRBJ2-7 | NA | TRBV13 | NA | 11
TGTGCCAGCAGCCCGGGACAGCTTGCCTACGAGCAGTACTTC | CASSPGQLAYEQYF | TRBJ2-7 | TRBD1 | TRBV7-9 | few | 14
TGTGCCAGCAGTTTAGGTGGGACTAGCACAGATACGCAGTATTTT | CASSLGGTSTDTQYF | TRBJ2-3 | NA | TRBV27 | NA | 15
TGTGCCAGCAGCGCGAGCAATCAGCCCCAGCATTTT | CASSASNQPQHF | TRBJ1-5 | NA | TRBV7-2 | few | 12
TGTGCCACCGACAGGGGTGGGAACGAGCAGTACTTC | CATDRGGNEQYF | TRBJ2-7 | TRBD1 | TRBV19 | few | 12
TGTGCCAGCAGTGAAGAGGCAGGGGGTTCTGGCTACACCTTC | CASSEEAGGSGYTF | TRBJ1-2 | TRBD1 | TRBV6-1 | NA | 14
TGTGCCAGCAGCTCTACAGATACGCAGTATTTT | CASSSTDTQYF | TRBJ2-3 | NA | TRBV7-9 | NA | 11
TGTGCCAGCAGTGGATTAGCGGGAGGCTCCTACAATGAGCAGTTCTTC | CASSGLAGGSYNEQFF | TRBJ2-1 | TRBD2 | TRBV6-1 | few | 16
TGTGCCAGCAGCGTAGACCCCCGACGGACGAATTTCGGCAATCAGCCCCAGCATTTT | CASSVDPRRTNFGNQPQHF | TRBJ1-5 | NA | TRBV9 | few | 19
TGTGCCAGCAGCATGGCTCTCCTGCCCTCTGGGGCCAACGTCCTGACTTTC | CASSMALLPSGANVLTF | TRBJ2-6 | NA | TRBV27 | few | 17
TGTGCCAGTGACCTCGGGACTAGCCAGTACGAGCAGTACTTC | CASDLGTSQYEQYF | TRBJ2-7 | TRBD2 | TRBV2 | NA | 14
TGCAGTGCTAGCGGGGGTGAGCAGTTCTTC | CSASGGEQFF | TRBJ2-1 | NA | TRBV20-1 | few | 10
TGTGCCAGCAGTCCCCAGGGAGACTACGAGCAGTACTTC | CASSPQGDYEQYF | TRBJ2-7 | NA | TRBV6-5 | NA | 13
TGCGCCACCCAAATGCGGGGACAGGGGTCCGAGACCCAGTACTTC | CATQMRGQGSETQYF | TRBJ2-5 | TRBD1 | TRBV5-1 | NA | 15
TGTGCCAGCAGCTCGAAGACTAGCGGCCGCACAGATACGCAGTATTTT | CASSSKTSGRTDTQYF | TRBJ2-3 | TRBD2 | TRBV7-9 | few | 16
TGTGCCAGCAAACCGACAGGGCGCTACGAGCAGTACTTC | CASKPTGRYEQYF | TRBJ2-7 | TRBD1 | TRBV27 | NA | 13
TGTGCCAGCAGTCGACAGCCCAGCACAGATACGCAGTATTTT | CASSRQPSTDTQYF | TRBJ2-3 | NA | TRBV6-5 | few | 14
TGTGCCAGCAGCGTAGTTGGGACTAGCGCCCAGCCAGATACGCAGTATTTT | CASSVVGTSAQPDTQYF | TRBJ2-3 | TRBD2 | TRBV9 | NA | 17
TGTGCCATCAGTAGCGGGGGGTTATCCTACAATGAGCAGTTCTTC | CAISSGGLSYNEQFF | TRBJ2-1 | TRBD2 | TRBV10-3 | few | 15
TGTGCCTGGAGTACCCCGGGACAGTCGTATAGCAATCAGCCCCAGCATTTT | CAWSTPGQSYSNQPQHF | TRBJ1-5 | TRBD1 | TRBV30 | few | 17